This T cell receptor (beta chain) was observed in a study of T cells in Graves' hyperthyroidism and ophthalmopathy. Study-wide points: Stable hyperthyroidism was told apart from ophthalmopathy by a model built on 13 V-J features.

Per germline, CDR1 SEHNR and CDR2 FQNEAQ (reference sequence). The CDR3 length is 14 residues. Trimming pared 3 bases from V and 5 bases from J, leaving 13 bases between. Worth noting for this clonotype: Its target is not known. A much larger clonotype is one base distant, so this may be a read error.

RNA transcripts yielded amplified TCR beta CDR3 regions. HTBI primers were used for first-round RT-PCR of the TCR CDR3. One entry per CDR3 protein, called by TCRdb with MiXCR from the multiplex PCR reads. The data hold about 210,000 distinct CDR3 sequences, with more than 15% observed a single time. The clonotype was recovered from a man aged 50 to 59 with Graves' hyperthyroidism. The V gene is TRBV7-9, the J gene TRBJ1-1, with TRBD1 as a possible D gene (6 bases). Material: blood. CDR3 DNA: TGTGCCAGCAGCTTGCCAGGGGCGCAAACTGAAGCTTTCTTT. This translates into CASSLPGAQTEAFF. Full variable domain (rest looked up from reference TRBV7-9 and TRBJ1-1): DTGVSQNPRHKITKRGQNVTFRCDPISEHNRLYWYRQTLGQGPEFLTYFQNEAQLEKSRLLSDRFSAERPKGSFSTLEIQRTEQGDSAMYLCASSLPGAQTEAFFGQGTRLTVV.